The 32 T cell receptor beta chains presented below share a single source sample, sequenced in a study of metastatic and nonmetastatic thyroid tumors (dated by TCRdb to 2018 to 2021). Libraries were prepared through PCR. Instrument on record: Illumina HiSeq 4000. The public reads were run again by TCRdb, first through fastp at Q25 and then through MiXCR, and only productive beta chains were kept. The sample profile shows about 27,000 clones; roughly 15% of them were found once. 15% to 17% of the sample goes to the ten largest clones. No treatment had been received by any patient before thyroid surgery. Material: blood. Receptors were obtained from a male donor with papillary thyroid cancer or a benign thyroid nodule (not recorded which). Some clones in this sample may be carry-over from other donors' samples.

This clone showed up many times. The CDR3 DNA reads as TGCAGTGCCCGCATAGGCGGTCGTTACTCTGGAAACACCATATATTTT. Amino acid sequence: CSARIGGRYSGNTIYF. The rearrangement uses TRBV20-1 and TRBJ1-3; unclear D gene. CDR1 is DFQATT and CDR2 is SNEGSKA in the germline V gene (reference sequence). The CDR3 is 16 amino acids. Trimming took 6 bases from V and 0 from J, leaving 18 bases between them.

V and J are TRBV10-3 and TRBJ1-2; D gene uncertain. Trimming took 0 bases from V and 7 from J, leaving 9 bases between them. CDR3 size: 13 residues. Germline V CDR1 and CDR2: ENHRY, SYGVKD. This CDR3 reads CAISESMDPGYTF. DNA for the CDR3: TGTGCCATCAGTGAGTCGATGGATCCTGGCTACACCTTC.

This clone was recorded at least ten times. The rearrangement uses TRBV5-4 and TRBJ2-1; 9 bases are shared with TRBD2. The CDR3 runs to 15 residues. CDR1 and CDR2 (germline): SGHNT, YYREEE (reference sequence). With V trimmed by 4 bases and J by 7 bases, 9 bases remained unmatched. The CDR3 loop is CASSHKREANNEQFF. Here the CDR3 DNA reads TGTGCCAGCAGCCACAAGCGGGAGGCTAATAATGAGCAGTTCTTC.

This clone was found a few times. The chain has TRBV12-3 or TRBV12-4 and TRBJ2-7, with a possible D match to TRBD2 (5 bases). Trimming cost V 4 bases and J 10 bases, with 23 bases left between them. This CDR3 spans 15 amino acids. The CDR3 DNA follows: TGTGCCAGCAGTTACTCGGGCCAAACTCGGGGTCGTCAGTACTTC. It specifies CASSYSGQTRGRQYF.

This clone appeared many times. The chain is built from TRBV19 and TRBJ2-1; the D gene is possibly TRBD2 (6 bases). The CDR3 loop spans 14 amino acids. The V end was cut by 2 bases, the J end by 1 base, with 6 bases between. Looked up from germline, CDR1 is LNHDA and CDR2 is SQIVND (reference sequence). CDR3: CASSILASYNEQFF. The CDR3 DNA reads TGTGCCAGTAGTATACTAGCGTCCTACAATGAGCAGTTCTTC.

The V call is TRBV11-2, the J call TRBJ2-1, with D possibly being TRBD1 (5 bases). V lost 0 bases, J lost 16 bases, and 22 bases lay in between. CDR3 size: 15 residues. Per the germline V gene, CDR1 is SGHAT and CDR2 is FQNNGV. CDR3 loop: CASSLEPTDRPTCFF. The CDR3 nucleotides are TGTGCCAGCAGCTTAGAACCCACCGACAGACCAACCTGCTTCTTC.

In its sample, this clone was seen many times. The J gene is TRBJ2-7, the V gene TRBV5-4; perhaps TRBD2 as D (5 bases). This CDR3 region has 17 residues. Between the trimmed V and J ends, which lost 1 base and 5 bases, there was a span of 22 bases. Germline V gene data show CDR1 as SGHNT and CDR2 as YYREEE (reference sequence). The CDR3 sequence is CASSLFILEASSDEQYF. The CDR3 bases are TGTGCCAGCAGCTTGTTCATTTTGGAAGCTAGCAGTGACGAGCAGTACTTC. Filled out from reference TRBV5-4 and TRBJ2-7, the complete variable domain reads ETGVTQSPTHLIKTRGQQVTLRCSSQSGHNTVSWYQQALGQGPQFIFQYYREEENGRGNFPPRFSGLQFPNYSSELNVNALELDDSALYLCASSLFILEASSDEQYFGPGTRLTVT.

Ten or more counts support this clone. The J gene is TRBJ1-2, the V gene TRBV6-1; weak D call: TRBD1 (5 bases). This CDR3 has 15 residues. The V and J ends lost 5 bases and 4 bases respectively, with 17 bases between them. Germline lookup yields CDR1 MNHNS and CDR2 SASEGT. The CDR3 protein is CASSPREGQGYGYTF. DNA of the CDR3: TGTGCCAGCAGTCCCCGTGAGGGTCAGGGCTATGGCTACACCTTC.

There are many counts of this clone. The chain is built from TRBV30 and TRBJ2-2, with 9 bases aligning to TRBD1. The V gene's germline CDR1 is GTSNPN and CDR2 SVGIG (reference sequence). V lost 5 bases, J lost 4 bases, and 14 bases stayed unmatched. The CDR3 length is 17 residues. The CDR3, as DNA: TGTGCCTGGGGCAAGTTACGGGACAGGGTTGGCACCGGGGAGCTGTTTTTT. It encodes CAWGKLRDRVGTGELFF.

The rearrangement links TRBV28 to TRBJ2-7; TRBD2 agrees at 14 bases. Germline trimming cut 5 bases from V and 1 base from J; bases unmatched to any gene: 1. CDR3 length equals 15 residues. The germline gives CDR1 MDHEN, CDR2 SYDVKM. The DNA of the CDR3 is TGTGCCAGCAGTGGACTAGCGGGAGGATCCTACGAGCAGTACTTC. Protein: CASSGLAGGSYEQYF.

The table lists this clone with a count of one. The gene calls are TRBV12-3 or TRBV12-4 and TRBJ2-7; tentatively, D is TRBD1 (6 bases). V was shortened by 5 bases and J by 5 bases, with 13 bases between the two germline ends. The CDR3 covers 13 residues. CDR3 nucleotides: TGTGCCAGCAGTCGGGACACCACCCACGAGCAGTACTTC. Translated: CASSRDTTHEQYF.

In its sample, this clone was seen once. The V and J genes are TRBV20-1 and TRBJ2-7, with TRBD2 identical over 8 bases. CDR1 and CDR2 (germline): DFQATT, SNEGSKA (reference sequence). The V segment lost 6 bases and the J segment 3 bases; nucleotides outside the gene matches: 7. This CDR3 spans 13 amino acids. CDR3 residues: CSAEAGESYEQYF. The CDR3 region has the DNA TGCAGTGCGGAAGCGGGAGAAAGCTACGAGCAGTACTTC.

This clone was counted many times. This chain uses TRBV20-1 with TRBJ2-2, with D uncertain. Germline lookup yields CDR1 DFQATT and CDR2 SNEGSKA (reference sequence). This CDR3 contains 14 residues. The V end was cut by 3 bases, the J end by 2 bases, with 10 bases between. The CDR3 nucleotides are TGCAGTGCTAGCCATTCTATTAACACCGGGGAGCTGTTTTTT. Amino acids: CSASHSINTGELFF.

This clone was counted many times. This chain links TRBV6-1 with TRBJ2-7, with 9 bases identical to TRBD1. V dropped 9 bases and J dropped 4; count of bases not matched to a gene: 4. The germline gives CDR1 MNHNS, CDR2 SASEGT. The CDR3 is 12 amino acids. Here the CDR3 DNA reads TGTGCCAGTTGGACAGGGGAATACGAGCAGTACTTC. Protein product: CASWTGEYEQYF.

At least ten counts were recorded for this clone. The V call is TRBV3-1, the J call TRBJ2-5; 8 bases map to TRBD1. Germline V gives CDR1 LGHDT, CDR2 YNNKEL (reference sequence). CDR3 size: 14 residues. Unmatched junction bases numbered 10, after V lost 6 bases and J lost 7 bases. CDR3 nucleotides: TGTGCCAGCAGACCACAGGGGGAGCCTGGGACCCAGTACTTC. It codes for CASRPQGEPGTQYF.

This clone has a count of ten or more. The chain couples TRBV27 to TRBJ2-1, with TRBD2 matching 14 bases. V shed 8 bases, J shed 3 bases, and the junction held 6 bases outside the gene matches. Germline V gives CDR1 MNHEY, CDR2 SMNVEV (reference sequence). CDR3 size: 16 residues. The CDR3 coding sequence is TGTGCCAGCGGGGCGGGACTAGCGGGGGACTACAATGAGCAGTTCTTC. Protein: CASGAGLAGDYNEQFF.

This clone was seen many times. The chain joins TRBV24-1 to TRBJ2-7; D may correspond to TRBD1 or TRBD2 (5 bases each). Trimming cost V 10 bases and J 0 bases, with 12 bases left between them. The CDR3 runs 13 residues. CDR1 is KGHDR, CDR2 SFDVKD, per germline. The CDR3 DNA reads as TGTGCCACAGAGGGGCTGGACTCCTACGAGCAGTACTTC. It specifies CATEGLDSYEQYF.

The table lists this clone with many counts. The rearrangement joins TRBV30 to TRBJ2-2; tentative D call: TRBD2 (5 bases). The CDR3 consists of 16 residues. The V end lost 0 bases, the J end lost 4 bases, and 15 bases lay between the germline ends. CDR1 GTSNPN and CDR2 SVGIG come from the germline V gene (reference sequence). The DNA of the CDR3 is TGTGCCTGGAGTGTACCTTTCCGGGATAGCACCGGGGAGCTGTTTTTT. It yields the protein CAWSVPFRDSTGELFF.

This clone was counted many times. The rearrangement joins TRBV30 to TRBJ1-5; tentative D call: TRBD1 (6 bases). Trimming left V 2 bases short and J 11 bases short, with 16 bases between. Germline V lookup: CDR1 GTSNPN, CDR2 SVGIG (reference sequence). The CDR3 has 13 residues. The CDR3 spells CAWSPQLGAAQHF. DNA of the CDR3: TGTGCCTGGAGTCCCCAATTGGGGGCGGCCCAGCATTTT.

This clone was seen ten or more times. Additional DNA sequences in this sample encode the identical CDR3. The chain couples TRBV28 to TRBJ2-7, with 8 bases identical to TRBD1. The trim removed 9 bases at V and 4 bases at J, leaving 2 bases unmatched. This CDR3 spans 11 amino acids. The germline V gene has CDR1 MDHEN and CDR2 SYDVKM. This chain's CDR3 is CASRQGYEQYF. In DNA form, the CDR3 reads TGTGCCAGTCGACAGGGGTACGAGCAGTACTTC.

This clone was recorded at least ten times. The chain has TRBV20-1 and TRBJ2-5, with 9 bases matching TRBD2. The CDR3 totals 14 residues. V lost 3 bases and J lost 2; bases outside the gene matches: 4. Germline-derived CDR1 and CDR2 are DFQATT and SNEGSKA (reference sequence). CDR3 DNA: TGCAGTGCTAGTCCTAGCGGGGTACAAGAGACCCAGTACTTC. It specifies CSASPSGVQETQYF.

This clone occurred many times. The V and J genes are TRBV20-1 and TRBJ2-1; 9 nucleotides agree with TRBD2. Germline V gene data show CDR1 as DFQATT and CDR2 as SNEGSKA (reference sequence). After removal of 6 bases from V and 0 bases from J, the junction contained 3 bases not matched to a gene. This CDR3 has 14 residues. Written as DNA, the CDR3 is TGCAGTGCACCGGGACTAGCCTCCTACAATGAGCAGTTCTTC. Encoded protein: CSAPGLASYNEQFF.

The chain links TRBV20-1 to TRBJ1-5, with a weak D call TRBD1 (6 bases). Germline lookup yields CDR1 DFQATT and CDR2 SNEGSKA (reference sequence). Trimming removed 3 bases from V and 6 bases from J, with 12 bases in between. This CDR3 region has 13 residues. CDR3 in amino acids: CSASQGTSQPQHF. Here the CDR3 DNA reads TGCAGTGCTAGTCAGGGGACGAGTCAGCCCCAGCATTTT.

In this sample, this clone turned up many times. The rearrangement links TRBV5-1 to TRBJ2-2, with unresolved D. Per the germline V gene, CDR1 is SGHRS and CDR2 is YFSETQ. Between the trimmed V and J ends, which lost 1 base and 2 bases, there was a span of 6 bases. CDR3 size: 14 residues. The CDR3 here is CASSLKSNTGELFF. The DNA of the CDR3 is TGCGCCAGCAGCTTGAAATCCAACACCGGGGAGCTGTTTTTT.

In this sample, this clone turned up once. The V and J genes are TRBV4-1 and TRBJ1-2; unclear D gene. Trimming shortened V by 1 base and J by 0 bases, and 12 bases separated the two germline ends. The germline gives CDR1 MGHRA, CDR2 YSYEKL. The CDR3 length is 16 residues. The CDR3 sequence: CASSQGWQLANYGYTF. The CDR3 coding sequence is TGCGCCAGCAGCCAAGGGTGGCAGCTAGCTAACTATGGCTACACCTTC.

This clone was picked up many times. The same CDR3 arises from other DNA sequences in this sample as well. The chain carries TRBV29-1 and TRBJ1-3; 10 bases are shared with TRBD1. The germline CDR1 and CDR2 sequences are SQVTM and ANQGSEA. Unmatched junction bases numbered 9, after V lost 6 bases and J lost 4 bases. The CDR3 extends over 15 amino acids. The CDR3 coding sequence is TGCAGCGTCATCGGACAGGGGGTCTTCGGAAACACCATATATTTT. Protein: CSVIGQGVFGNTIYF.

By its share, this clone is medium-sized (0.01 to 0.1%). V and J are TRBV2 and TRBJ2-2, with 7 bases aligning to TRBD2. The CDR3 loop spans 15 amino acids. The germline V gene encodes CDR1 SNHLY and CDR2 FYNNEI. After removal of 6 bases from V and 4 bases from J, the junction contained 8 bases not matched to a gene. CDR3 amino acids: CASSVTAGSTGELFF. CDR3 coding DNA: TGTGCCAGCAGCGTTACAGCGGGAAGCACCGGGGAGCTGTTTTTT.

There are many counts of this clone. The rearrangement links TRBV29-1 to TRBJ2-2; 10 positions agree with TRBD2. The trim removed 1 base at V and 4 bases at J, leaving 3 bases unmatched. The CDR3 sequence is 15 residues long. The germline gives CDR1 SQVTM, CDR2 ANQGSEA. The CDR3 coding sequence is TGCAGCGTTGAAGGGCTAGCGGGGGTCACCGGGGAGCTGTTTTTT. Its translation: CSVEGLAGVTGELFF.

The sample holds many counts of this clone. This chain links TRBV12-3 or TRBV12-4 with TRBJ1-6; D is possibly TRBD1 (6 bases). V lost 6 bases, J lost 10 bases, and 16 bases lay in between. There are 14 residues in the CDR3. CDR3 region: CASRSGAAYSPLHF. The CDR3 DNA is TGTGCCAGCAGGTCAGGGGCCGCGTACTCACCCCTCCACTTT.

This clone was seen at least ten times. J is TRBJ2-5 and V is TRBV28; possible D gene TRBD1, 6 bases. This CDR3 comprises 13 residues. V lost 6 bases to trimming and J lost 5 bases, with 13 bases between them. Germline values: CDR1 MDHEN, CDR2 SYDVKM. CDR3 DNA: TGTGCCAGCAGGGGGGCGCCCAGTGAGACCCAGTACTTC. Translation: CASRGAPSETQYF.

This clone appeared many times. V and J are TRBV11-2 and TRBJ1-3, with D possibly TRBD1 on 5 matching bases. This CDR3 contains 13 residues. V was cut by 4 bases and J by 4 bases, with 8 bases left in between. Looked up from germline, CDR1 is SGHAT and CDR2 is FQNNGV. CDR3 amino acids: CASSSGRGNTIYF. The CDR3 region has the DNA TGTGCCAGCAGCTCGGGACGGGGAAACACCATATATTTT.

This clone was found many times. The chain uses TRBV12-3 or TRBV12-4 and TRBJ1-2; 8 bases match TRBD1. Germline trimming cut 6 bases from V and 12 bases from J; bases unmatched to any gene: 9. The CDR3 totals 12 residues. This CDR3 reads CASSRQGPKHTF. The CDR3 bases are TGTGCCAGCAGCCGACAGGGGCCAAAACACACCTTC.